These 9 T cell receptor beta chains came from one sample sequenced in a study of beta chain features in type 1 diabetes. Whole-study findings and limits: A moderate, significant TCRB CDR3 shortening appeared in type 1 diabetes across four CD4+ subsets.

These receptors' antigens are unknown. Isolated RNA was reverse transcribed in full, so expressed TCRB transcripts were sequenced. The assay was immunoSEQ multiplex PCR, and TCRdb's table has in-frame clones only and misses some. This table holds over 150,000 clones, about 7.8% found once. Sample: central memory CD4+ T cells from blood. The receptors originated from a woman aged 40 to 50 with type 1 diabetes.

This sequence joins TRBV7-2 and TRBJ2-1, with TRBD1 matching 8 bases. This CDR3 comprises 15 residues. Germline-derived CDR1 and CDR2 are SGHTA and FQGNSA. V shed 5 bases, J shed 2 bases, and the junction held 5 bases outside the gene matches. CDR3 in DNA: TGTGCCAGCAGCCAAAGACAGGGGACCTACAATGAGCAGTTCTTC. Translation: CASSQRQGTYNEQFF.

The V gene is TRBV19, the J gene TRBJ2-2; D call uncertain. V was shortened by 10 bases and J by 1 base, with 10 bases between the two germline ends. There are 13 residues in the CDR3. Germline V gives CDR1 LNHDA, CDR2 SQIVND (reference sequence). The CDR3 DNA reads TGTGCCACCCGGAGCGAGAACACCGGGGAGCTGTTTTTT. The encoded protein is CATRSENTGELFF. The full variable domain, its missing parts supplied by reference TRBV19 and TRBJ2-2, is DGGITQSPKYLFRKEGQNVTLSCEQNLNHDAMYWYRQDPGQGLRLIYYSQIVNDFQKGDIAEGYSVSREKKESFPLTVTSAQKNPTAFYLCATRSENTGELFFGEGSRLTVL.

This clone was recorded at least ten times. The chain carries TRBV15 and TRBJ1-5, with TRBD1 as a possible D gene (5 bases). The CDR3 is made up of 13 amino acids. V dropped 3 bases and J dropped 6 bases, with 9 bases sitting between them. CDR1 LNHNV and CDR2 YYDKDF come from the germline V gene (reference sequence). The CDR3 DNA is TGTGCCACCAGCAGCTACAGGTTTCAGCCCCAGCATTTT. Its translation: CATSSYRFQPQHF.

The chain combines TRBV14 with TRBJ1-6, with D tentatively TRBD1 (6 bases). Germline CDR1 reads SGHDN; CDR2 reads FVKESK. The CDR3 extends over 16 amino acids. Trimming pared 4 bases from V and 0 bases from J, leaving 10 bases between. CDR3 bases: TGTGCCAGCAGCCGACAGGCCCTCTCCTATAATTCACCCCTCCACTTT. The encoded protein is CASSRQALSYNSPLHF.

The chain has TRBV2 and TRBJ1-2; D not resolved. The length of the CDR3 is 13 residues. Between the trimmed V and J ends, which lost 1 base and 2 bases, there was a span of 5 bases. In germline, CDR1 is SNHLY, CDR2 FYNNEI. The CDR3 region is CASSEELNYGYTF. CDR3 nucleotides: TGTGCCAGCAGTGAAGAACTAAACTATGGCTACACCTTC.

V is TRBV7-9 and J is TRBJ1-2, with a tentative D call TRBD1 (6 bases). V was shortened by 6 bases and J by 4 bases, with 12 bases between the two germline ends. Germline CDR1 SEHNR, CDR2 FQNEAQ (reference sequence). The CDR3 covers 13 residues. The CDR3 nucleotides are TGTGCCAGCAGTTGGCAGGGGACCTATGGCTACACCTTC. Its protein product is CASSWQGTYGYTF.

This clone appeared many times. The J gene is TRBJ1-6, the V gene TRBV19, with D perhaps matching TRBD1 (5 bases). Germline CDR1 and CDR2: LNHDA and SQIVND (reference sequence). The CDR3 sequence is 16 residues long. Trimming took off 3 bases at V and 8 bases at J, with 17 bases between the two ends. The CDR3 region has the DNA TGTGCCAGTAGTATCACCGGTAGTGGGGGGTATTCACCCCTCCACTTT. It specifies CASSITGSGGYSPLHF.

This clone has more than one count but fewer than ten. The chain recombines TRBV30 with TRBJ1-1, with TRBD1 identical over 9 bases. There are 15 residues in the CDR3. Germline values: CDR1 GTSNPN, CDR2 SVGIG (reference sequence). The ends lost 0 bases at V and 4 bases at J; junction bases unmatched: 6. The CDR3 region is CAWSVRDREGTEAFF. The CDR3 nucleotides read TGTGCCTGGAGTGTACGGGACAGGGAGGGCACTGAAGCTTTCTTT.

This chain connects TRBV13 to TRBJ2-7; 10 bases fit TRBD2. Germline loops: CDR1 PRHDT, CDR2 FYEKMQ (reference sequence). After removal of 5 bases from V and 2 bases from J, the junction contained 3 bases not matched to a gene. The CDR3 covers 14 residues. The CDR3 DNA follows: TGTGCCAGCAGCCAGCGGGAGGGGGCCTACGAGCAGTACTTC. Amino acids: CASSQREGAYEQYF. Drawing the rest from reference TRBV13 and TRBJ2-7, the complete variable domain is AAGVIQSPRHLIKEKRETATLKCYPIPRHDTVYWYQQGPGQDPQFLISFYEKMQSDKGSIPDRFSAQQFSDYHSELNMSSLELGDSALYFCASSQREGAYEQYFGPGTRLTVT.